The sequence of this TCR beta chain was determined in a study of T cells in Graves' hyperthyroidism and ophthalmopathy (dated 2019 in TCRdb). Looking at the study overall: To identify TCR V-J signatures that set the groups apart, the researchers used a discovery cohort of 90 to 100 patients, made up of roughly 40 with Graves' ophthalmopathy and 57 with stable Graves' hyperthyroidism. Prospective prediction of ophthalmopathy was tested in an independent validation cohort of 18 to 20 hyperthyroidism patients and 17 patients who later progressed to ophthalmopathy. The study also compared thyroid tissue and blood T-cell repertoires from about six Graves' hyperthyroidism patients. For training and testing, the roughly 97 patients in the discovery cohort were randomly divided in a 7:3 ratio. Once sampling was done, hyperthyroidism patients were given methimazole at a starting dose of 30 mg daily, whereas ophthalmopathy patients were given high-dose intravenous methylprednisolone. The paper describes TCR Vbeta CDR3 sequencing of fewer than 150 peripheral blood samples, made up of around 41 ophthalmopathy patients, roughly 75 hyperthyroidism patients and 17 progressor patients. Study-wide conclusions, independent of this receptor: In validation, progression to ophthalmopathy was predicted by the model with almost 71% sensitivity and roughly 72% specificity, a median of roughly 6 months before onset. Most expanded thyroid clonotypes (frequency above 0.001) were also detected in blood, a finding suggesting that blood repertoires may reflect thyroid immune responses. Ophthalmopathy was separated from stable hyperthyroidism by a 13 V-J signature model, with 85% to 90% sensitivity and about 81% specificity obtained in cross-validation and 80%/75% obtained in testing. Sample size was not statistically predetermined, and blinding of investigators to group allocation was not performed.

The TCR beta CDR3 regions were amplified from the RNA transcripts. A first-round RT-PCR of the TCR CDR3 used the HTBI primer set with the Qiagen OneStep RT-PCR kit. Libraries were constructed in a second round of multiplex PCR, after which size selection and purification were performed. The libraries were sequenced on an Illumina HiSeq2000 using paired-end 100 bp reads. The study's processing was this. Raw data were processed with SOAPnuke, discarding reads with adapters, uncalled bases, mean Phred below 15, or no exact constant-primer or identifier match. COPE v1.2.5 was used to merge high-quality paired reads, and clonotypes were defined as unique nucleotide sequences. Clonotypes were aligned to IMGT TRBV, TRBD and TRBJ reference segments using MiTCR v1.1. The analysis included only V-J combinations with a frequency above 0.0001, which together covered 99% to 99.2% of the repertoires. The TCS score was defined as F50 (clonal expansion) divided by E x V (chaos), with BLOSUM62-based TCRdist calculated between CDR3 peptides within each V-J. Welch's t-statistics and random forest reduced around 520 V-J features to about 13, which were used in a naive Bayes classifier (R e1071). The similarity between thyroid and blood repertoires was quantified using the Morisita-Horn index. TCRdb trimmed the raw reads at Q25, called clones with MiXCR and kept productive beta chains. Here each entry gathers all rows of one CDR3 protein and keeps the most common genes and DNA. TCRdb, not the original authors, processed these V and J calls. For this sample the table gives a few hundred thousand distinct CDR3 sequences, of which 46% were detected only once. The ten largest clones represent roughly 8.2% of the sample.

The germline V gene sets CDR1 to SGHVS and CDR2 to FNYEAQ. The CDR3 goes from the cysteine to the phenylalanine over 15 residues. Only CDR3 DNA is held: 45 bases, read in frame from base 1. Stable Graves' hyperthyroidism was defined as the absence of progression to ophthalmopathy over 18 months of follow-up. Hyperthyroidism patients were newly diagnosed, had a disease duration of under 2 months, and were aged 18 to 65 years. Any patient with an uncontrolled infection, another autoimmune disease, pregnancy or lactation was excluded. Clinical symptoms, serum thyroxine and TRAb, thyroid ultrasound, and orbital computed tomography formed the basis for the diagnoses. Trizol reagent was used to extract total RNA, and RNA quality was then checked on an Agilent 2100 Bioanalyzer. Of note for this clonotype: Its antigen target is currently unknown. A much larger clone sits a single nucleotide away, making a read error possible.

The sequencing input was peripheral blood or thyroid tissue (not recorded which). The chain is assembled from TRBV7-6 and TRBJ2-7, with 16 junctional bases fitting TRBD2. The clonotype originates from a woman younger than 30 with Graves' hyperthyroidism. The sequence in DNA is TGTGCCAGCAGCTTGGGACTAGCGGGAGGGCTCGAGCAGCACTTC. It codes for CASSLGLAGGLEQHF. Extended through the reference TRBV7-6 and TRBJ2-7 proteins, this CDR3 yields the full variable domain: GAGVSQSPRYKVTKRGQDVALRCDPISGHVSLYWYRQALGQGPEFLTYFNYEAQQDKSGLPNDRFSAERPEGSISTLTIQRTEQRDSAMYRCASSLGLAGGLEQHFGPGTRLTVT.